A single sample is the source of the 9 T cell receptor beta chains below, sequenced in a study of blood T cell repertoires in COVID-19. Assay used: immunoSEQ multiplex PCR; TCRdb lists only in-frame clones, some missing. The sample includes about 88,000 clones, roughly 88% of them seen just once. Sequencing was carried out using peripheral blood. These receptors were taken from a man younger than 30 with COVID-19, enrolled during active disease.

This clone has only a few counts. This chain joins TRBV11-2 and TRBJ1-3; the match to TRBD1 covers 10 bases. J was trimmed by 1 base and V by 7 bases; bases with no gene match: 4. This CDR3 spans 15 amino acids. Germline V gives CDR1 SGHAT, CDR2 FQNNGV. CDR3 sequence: CASTRTGGSGNTIYF. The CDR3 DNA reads TGTGCCAGCACCCGGACAGGGGGTTCTGGAAACACCATATATTTT.

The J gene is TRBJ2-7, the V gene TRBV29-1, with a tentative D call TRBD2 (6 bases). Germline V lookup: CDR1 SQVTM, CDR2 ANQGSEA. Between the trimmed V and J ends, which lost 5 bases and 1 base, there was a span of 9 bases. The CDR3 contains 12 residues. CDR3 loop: CSVLGGSYEQYF. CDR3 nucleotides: TGCAGCGTTTTAGGAGGGTCCTACGAGCAGTACTTC.

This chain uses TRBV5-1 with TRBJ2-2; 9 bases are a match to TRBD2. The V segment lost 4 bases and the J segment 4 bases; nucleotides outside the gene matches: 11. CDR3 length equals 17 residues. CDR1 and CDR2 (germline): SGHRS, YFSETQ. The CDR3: CASSEIAGAAGTGELFF. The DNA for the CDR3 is TGCGCCAGCAGCGAAATAGCGGGAGCCGCCGGCACCGGGGAGCTGTTTTTT.

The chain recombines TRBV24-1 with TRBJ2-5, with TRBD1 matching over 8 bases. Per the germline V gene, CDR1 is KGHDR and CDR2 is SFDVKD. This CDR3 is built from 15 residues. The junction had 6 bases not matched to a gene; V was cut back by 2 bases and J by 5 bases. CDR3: CATSDSGQGRETQYF. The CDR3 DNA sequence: TGTGCCACCAGTGATTCAGGACAGGGCAGGGAGACCCAGTACTTC.

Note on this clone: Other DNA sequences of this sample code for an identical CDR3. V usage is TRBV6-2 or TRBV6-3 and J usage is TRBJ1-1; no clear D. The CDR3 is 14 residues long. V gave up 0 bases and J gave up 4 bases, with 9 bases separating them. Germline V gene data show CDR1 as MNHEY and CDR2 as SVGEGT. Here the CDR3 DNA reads TGTGCCAGCAGTTACTCGGAGGGAGGCACTGAAGCTTTCTTT. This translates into CASSYSEGGTEAFF.

CDR3 in DNA: TGCGCCAGCAGCTTGGGTGGACAGGGTTTTCCTGAAGCTTTCTTT. This translates into CASSLGGQGFPEAFF. The gene calls are TRBV5-1 and TRBJ1-1, with 8 bases that match TRBD1. Germline V gene sequence: CDR1 SGHRS, CDR2 YFSETQ. This CDR3 spans 15 amino acids. The trim removed 0 bases at V and 6 bases at J, leaving 7 bases unmatched.

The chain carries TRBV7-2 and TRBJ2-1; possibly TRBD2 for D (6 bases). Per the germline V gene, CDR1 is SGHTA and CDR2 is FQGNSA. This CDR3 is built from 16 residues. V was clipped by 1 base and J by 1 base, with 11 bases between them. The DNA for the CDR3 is TGTGCCAGCAGCTTAGGTGGCGGGATATCCTACAATGAGCAGTTCTTC. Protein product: CASSLGGGISYNEQFF. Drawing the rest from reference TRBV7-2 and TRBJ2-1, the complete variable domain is GAGVSQSPSNKVTEKGKDVELRCDPISGHTALYWYRQSLGQGLEFLIYFQGNSAPDKSGLPSDRFSAERTGGSVSTLTIQRTQQEDSAVYLCASSLGGGISYNEQFFGPGTRLTVL.

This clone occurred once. CDR3 loop: CASSGSYNSPLHF. Here the CDR3 DNA reads TGTGCCAGCTCCGGGTCCTATAATTCACCCCTCCACTTT. This chain uses TRBV28 with TRBJ1-6; D ambiguous. This CDR3 spans 13 amino acids. The V end lost 8 bases, the J end lost 1 base, and 6 bases lay between the germline ends. Per germline, CDR1 MDHEN and CDR2 SYDVKM.

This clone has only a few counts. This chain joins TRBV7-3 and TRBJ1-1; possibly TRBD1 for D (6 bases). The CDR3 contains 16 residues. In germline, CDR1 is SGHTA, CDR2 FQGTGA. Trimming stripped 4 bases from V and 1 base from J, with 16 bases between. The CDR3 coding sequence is TGTGCCAGCAGCTCCGGGACACATACTGCGAACACTGAAGCTTTCTTT. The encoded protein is CASSSGTHTANTEAFF.